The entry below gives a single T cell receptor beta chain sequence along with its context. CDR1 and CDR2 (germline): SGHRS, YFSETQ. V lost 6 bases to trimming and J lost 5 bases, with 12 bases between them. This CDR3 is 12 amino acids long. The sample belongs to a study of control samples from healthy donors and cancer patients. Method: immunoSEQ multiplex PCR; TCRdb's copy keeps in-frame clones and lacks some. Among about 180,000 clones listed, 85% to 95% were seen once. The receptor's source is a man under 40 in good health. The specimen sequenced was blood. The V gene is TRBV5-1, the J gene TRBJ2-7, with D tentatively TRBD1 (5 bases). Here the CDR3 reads CASTDSFHEQYF. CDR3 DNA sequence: TGCGCCAGCACCGACAGTTTCCACGAGCAGTACTTC.